Listed here is a single T cell receptor (beta chain). This entry belongs to a study of PD-L1 blockade in urothelial cancer. Study background: The study started patients on atezolizumab around 2014, giving 1,200 mg intravenously every 3 weeks. About 90% of the 29 patients comprised males who had bladder-origin urothelial cancer.

Time point denoted: pretreatment peripheral blood. The patients' disease, urothelial carcinoma, was locally advanced or metastatic. Sample contribution per patient ranged from 1 to 8, covering pretreatment and on-treatment. Produced via immunoSEQ multiplex PCR; TCRdb's table is partial and in-frame only. This sample yields about 56,000 clones, of which around 86% are seen a single time; 15% to 19% belongs to the top ten. CDR1 is ENHRY and CDR2 is SYGVKD in the germline V gene. The CDR3 consists of 20 residues. V shed 4 bases, J shed 4 bases, and the junction held 15 bases outside the gene matches. This clonotype originated in a man between 70 and 80 years old with urothelial cancer. The chain combines TRBV10-3 with TRBJ2-1, with TRBD2 matching over 14 bases. Specimen: PBMCs, collected around atezolizumab (anti-PD-L1) treatment. The CDR3 sequence: CAISGGAGTSGRLLYNEQFF. In nucleotides, the CDR3 is TGTGCCATCAGTGGGGGAGCCGGGACTAGCGGGAGATTATTATACAATGAGCAGTTCTTC.